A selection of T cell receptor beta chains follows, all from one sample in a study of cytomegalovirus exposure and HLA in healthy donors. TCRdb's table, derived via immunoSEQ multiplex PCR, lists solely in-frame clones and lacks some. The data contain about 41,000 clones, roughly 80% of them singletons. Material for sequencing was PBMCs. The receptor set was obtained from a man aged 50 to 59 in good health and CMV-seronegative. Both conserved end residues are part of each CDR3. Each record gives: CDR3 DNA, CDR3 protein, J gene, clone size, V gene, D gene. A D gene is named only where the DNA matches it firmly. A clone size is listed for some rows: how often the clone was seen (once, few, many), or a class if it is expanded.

TGTGCCAGCAGCGTAGGGGTGGGACTGGAGCAGCCCCAGCATTTT,CASSVGVGLEQPQHF,TRBJ1-5,once,TRBV9,.
TGTGCCAGCAGCCTAAAGGCAGGACAGGGGCTACCAACTTCCGGCTACACCTTC,CASSLKAGQGLPTSGYTF,TRBJ1-2,.,TRBV9,TRBD1
TGTGCCAGTAGTGCGGGAGCTCGGGGCTACACCTTC,CASSAGARGYTF,TRBJ1-2,.,TRBV19,.
TGTGCCAGCAGCATATCCGGGACAAATTTT,CASSISGTNF,TRBJ2-3,.,TRBV7-9,.
TGTGCCAGCAGCCAACGTCCTACCTACGAGCAGTACTTC,CASSQRPTYEQYF,TRBJ2-7,.,TRBV4-2,.
TGTGCCAGCACTAAAGCACCATGGTTGAGTCAGCCCCAGCATTTT,CASTKAPWLSQPQHF,TRBJ1-5,.,TRBV28,.
TGTGCCAGCAGTTCCCCGACTAGCGGAAAGTTGTATGAGCAGTTCTTC,CASSSPTSGKLYEQFF,TRBJ2-1,.,TRBV27,TRBD2
TGTGCCAGCAGCTTTAGCGGGAGCCTTTCCTACGAGCAGTACTTC,CASSFSGSLSYEQYF,TRBJ2-7,.,TRBV7-9,TRBD2
TGTGCCAGTAGTATGGGGGACAGCTTCCTTAGGGACGGCTACACCTTC,CASSMGDSFLRDGYTF,TRBJ1-2,few,TRBV19,TRBD1
TGTGCCAGCAGTTACTCCCGAGTATGGGAGCAGTACTTC,CASSYSRVWEQYF,TRBJ2-7,.,TRBV6-5,.
TGTGCCAGCAGTGAATTTTTAACCGGGGAGCTGTTTTTT,CASSEFLTGELFF,TRBJ2-2,.,TRBV25-1,.
TGTGCCAGTAGTAGCGGGGGGGCCAGGTACGAGCAGTACTTC,CASSSGGARYEQYF,TRBJ2-7,.,TRBV19,TRBD2
TGTGCCACCAGCTTCGGCGGGAACTATGGCTACACCTTC,CATSFGGNYGYTF,TRBJ1-2,few,TRBV15,.
TGTGCCCCCAGGGCCAATCAGCCCCAGCATTTT,CAPRANQPQHF,TRBJ1-5,.,TRBV30,.
TGTGCCAGCGAGAAGGGACAGGGGGCTTACGAGCAGTACTTC,CASEKGQGAYEQYF,TRBJ2-7,.,TRBV2,TRBD1
TGCGCCAGCACCTGGGGAGCAGGGGGCGATGGCTACACCTTC,CASTWGAGGDGYTF,TRBJ1-2,.,TRBV5-1,TRBD1
TGTGCCAGTAGGGGACAGGGGCGGGGTGAAAAACTGTTTTTT,CASRGQGRGEKLFF,TRBJ1-4,.,TRBV19,TRBD1
TGTGCCAGCAGCCCGATAAGGGGCGGGAGAGGCGATGAGCAGTTCTTC,CASSPIRGGRGDEQFF,TRBJ2-1,.,TRBV7-3,TRBD2
TGTGCCGGTTCACTTGCGGGAGGGCCCTACGAGCAGTACTTC,CAGSLAGGPYEQYF,TRBJ2-7,few,TRBV2,TRBD2
TGCGCCAGCAGCCAAGATAGGGCGACAGGGCTCTACTATGGCTACACCTTC,CASSQDRATGLYYGYTF,TRBJ1-2,once,TRBV4-3,TRBD1
TGTGCCAGCACCCGCGGGGGACTAGCGGGAGGGCCGGGACAAGAGACCCAGTACTTC,CASTRGGLAGGPGQETQYF,TRBJ2-5,.,TRBV28,TRBD2
TGCGCCAGCAGCCAAGACTTGGTCAGAGGAGAAAATGAAGCTTTCTTT,CASSQDLVRGENEAFF,TRBJ1-1,.,TRBV4-3,.
TGTGCCAGCAGCTTCCTCGGAGAGACCCAGTACTTC,CASSFLGETQYF,TRBJ2-5,once,TRBV7-9,.
TGTGCCAGCAGCTCATCTTGGAGCGGGGGCTACGAGCAGTACTTC,CASSSSWSGGYEQYF,TRBJ2-7,.,TRBV7-2,TRBD2
TGTGCCAGCAGTGCGACAGGGGGCAACACTGAAGCTTTCTTT,CASSATGGNTEAFF,TRBJ1-1,.,TRBV6-4,TRBD1
TGTGCCACCTTAGCGGAGCAGTACTTC,CATLAEQYF,TRBJ2-7,.,TRBV10-3,.
TGTGCCAGCAGGGACCTCACTAGCGGGAGGAAGGGCTATGAGACCCAGTACTTC,CASRDLTSGRKGYETQYF,TRBJ2-5,few,TRBV11-2,TRBD2
TGTGCCAGCAGCTGGACAGGGGGAGATACGCAGTATTTT,CASSWTGGDTQYF,TRBJ2-3,few,TRBV5-6,TRBD1
TGTGCCAGCAGTTACACGACAGGAGCCAAAAACATTCAGTACTTC,CASSYTTGAKNIQYF,TRBJ2-4,.,TRBV6-5,.
TGTGCCAGCAGTGCAGGGGAAGGTTCACCCCTCCACTTT,CASSAGEGSPLHF,TRBJ1-6,.,TRBV7-3,.
TGTGCCAGCAGTTACTCGAGTGGCGGGAGCTCCTACGAGCAGTACTTC,CASSYSSGGSSYEQYF,TRBJ2-7,.,TRBV6-5,TRBD2
TGTGCCAGCAGCCCAGGACAGTTTGTAAGCACAGATACGCAGTATTTT,CASSPGQFVSTDTQYF,TRBJ2-3,.,TRBV7-9,.
TGTGCCATCAGTGAGTCTAGAGGAAGCACAGATACGCAGTATTTT,CAISESRGSTDTQYF,TRBJ2-3,.,TRBV10-3,.
TGTGCCAGCTCACCAACCGGTAGGGGGCCCTCCTACGAGCAGTACTTC,CASSPTGRGPSYEQYF,TRBJ2-7,few,TRBV18,TRBD1
TGTGCCAGCAGTTTACAGACTAGCGGGATGAACACCGGGGAGCTGTTTTTT,CASSLQTSGMNTGELFF,TRBJ2-2,.,TRBV28,TRBD2
TGCGCCAGCAGCTTGGGCACCCGGGAGCAGTACTTC,CASSLGTREQYF,TRBJ2-7,.,TRBV5-1,.
TGCAGCGTTGGTTTGGGGCACACTGAAGCTTTCTTT,CSVGLGHTEAFF,TRBJ1-1,.,TRBV29-1,.
TGTGCCAGCAGCCCTACTCCTGGGGGGGTCTATGAGCAGTTCTTC,CASSPTPGGVYEQFF,TRBJ2-1,.,TRBV9,TRBD2
TGCGCCAGCAGCCAAGGCCCTAGCGGGGGTACAGATACGCAGTATTTT,CASSQGPSGGTDTQYF,TRBJ2-3,.,TRBV4-1,TRBD2
TGTGCCAGCAGCCAAGAGGTACAGGGCATTAACTATGGCTACACCTTC,CASSQEVQGINYGYTF,TRBJ1-2,.,TRBV4-2,.